The following is a T cell receptor beta chain sequence with its context. Its antigen is not identified. This sample was taken from a study of OX40 agonist ivuxolimab in advanced cancers. Turning to the study itself: Ivuxolimab, which is an agonistic anti-OX40 (CD134) antibody, was administered to the patients. General study results and limits: Some of the nonresponding patients also showed low levels of normalized T-cell clonal expansion.

Clones were sequenced by immunoSEQ multiplex PCR, and TCRdb holds only the in-frame ones, with some missing. The profile shows tens of thousands of clones, 84% of them singletons. This clonotype originated in an adult with an advanced solid tumor such as melanoma, head and neck, liver or kidney cancer. The sample here was CD4+ or CD8+ T cells sorted from blood, taken in a trial of the OX40 agonist ivuxolimab.

The CDR3 protein is CASSRQQGTEGTEAFF. CDR3 bases: TGCGCCAGCAGCCGCCAACAGGGGACCGAGGGCACTGAAGCTTTCTTT. V and J are TRBV4-1 and TRBJ1-1, with 7 bases that match TRBD1. V gave up 4 bases and J gave up 4 bases; unmatched junction bases: 12. The germline V gene has CDR1 MGHRA and CDR2 YSYEKL. The CDR3 runs 16 residues.